These 25 T cell receptor beta chains were all obtained from the same sample, sequenced in a study of blood T cell repertoires in COVID-19. TCRdb's copy holds only in-frame clones and misses some; the assay was immunoSEQ multiplex PCR. This sample yields 300,000 or so clones, of which over 70% are seen a single time; around 1.5% belongs to the top ten. The material sequenced was peripheral blood. These receptors originate from a woman aged 40 to 49 who had recovered from COVID-19.

V is TRBV7-8 and J is TRBJ1-2; a weak D match, TRBD1 (5 bases). This CDR3 is 16 amino acids long. From germline, CDR1 is SGHVS and CDR2 FQNEAQ. V dropped 1 base and J dropped 4 bases, with 16 bases sitting between them. The CDR3 region is CASSLVGSRTTYGYTF. In nucleotides, the CDR3 is TGTGCCAGCAGCTTAGTGGGCTCTAGGACAACCTATGGCTACACCTTC.

This clone was recorded a few times. The CDR3 is CASSPLGSEQFF. The CDR3 region has the DNA TGTGCCAGCAGTCCCCTGGGGAGTGAGCAGTTCTTC. This chain uses TRBV27 with TRBJ2-1; possible D gene TRBD2, 5 bases. Germline loops: CDR1 MNHEY, CDR2 SMNVEV (reference sequence). The CDR3 is made up of 12 amino acids. V lost 5 bases and J 9 bases, leaving 11 bases between the germline ends.

This chain uses TRBV6-5 with TRBJ1-6, with D possibly matching TRBD1 (5 bases). Trimming removed 10 bases at V and 1 base at J, with 11 bases between. This CDR3 region has 14 residues. CDR1 and CDR2 from the germline V gene are MNHEY and SVGAGI. CDR3 residues: CATRRGSYNSPLHF. CDR3 DNA: TGTGCCACTCGGCGGGGGTCCTATAATTCACCCCTCCACTTT.

This chain joins TRBV7-6 and TRBJ2-7; D uncertain. Trimming took 1 base from V and 4 from J, leaving 8 bases between them. In germline, CDR1 is SGHVS, CDR2 FNYEAQ. The CDR3 extends over 13 amino acids. The DNA of the CDR3 is TGTGCCAGCAGCTTAGACAAGAAATACGAGCAGTACTTC. It specifies CASSLDKKYEQYF.

The V call is TRBV7-6, the J call TRBJ1-4; 7 bases fit TRBD1. The CDR3 covers 15 residues. V lost 5 bases and J lost 12; bases outside the gene matches: 15. CDR1 is SGHVS, CDR2 FNYEAQ, per germline. CDR3 sequence reads: CASSPGQAYPVQLFF. In nucleotides, the CDR3 is TGTGCCAGCAGCCCCGGACAGGCCTACCCGGTTCAACTGTTTTTT. Complete variable domain (other parts from reference TRBV7-6 and TRBJ1-4): GAGVSQSPRYKVTKRGQDVALRCDPISGHVSLYWYRQALGQGPEFLTYFNYEAQQDKSGLPNDRFSAERPEGSISTLTIQRTEQRDSAMYRCASSPGQAYPVQLFFGSGTQLSVL.

The CDR3 loop is CASSFGTTGELFF. In DNA form, the CDR3 reads TGTGCCAGCAGTTTCGGGACAACCGGGGAGCTGTTTTTT. This sequence joins TRBV27 and TRBJ2-2, with D possibly TRBD1 on 6 matching bases. The CDR3 is 13 amino acids. Trimming removed 3 bases at V and 5 bases at J, with 7 bases between. Germline loops: CDR1 MNHEY, CDR2 SMNVEV (reference sequence).

In this sample, this clone turned up many times. This chain connects TRBV19 to TRBJ1-5; 7 bases are a match to TRBD1. The germline gives CDR1 LNHDA, CDR2 SQIVND (reference sequence). V lost 7 bases and J lost 9; bases outside the gene matches: 12. The CDR3 totals 14 residues. The CDR3 nucleotides are TGTGCCAGTACCCCAAACAGGGGAATCACGCCCCAGCATTTT. Translated: CASTPNRGITPQHF.

This chain joins TRBV18 and TRBJ2-1; 12 nucleotides line up with TRBD2. Trimming removed 4 bases from V and 5 bases from J; junction bases left unmatched: 3. Germline assignment: CDR1 KGHSH and CDR2 LQKENI. The CDR3 is 15 residues long. The CDR3 nucleotides read TGTGCCAGCTCACGAGGACTAGCGGGGAACAATGAGCAGTTCTTC. Protein product: CASSRGLAGNNEQFF.

This clone was picked up one time. V and J are TRBV7-3 and TRBJ2-3, with D perhaps matching TRBD2 (5 bases). Germline V CDR1 and CDR2: SGHTA, FQGTGA. The CDR3 is 14 amino acids. Trimming left V 2 bases short and J 6 bases short, with 12 bases between. For the CDR3, the DNA is TGTGCCAGCAGCTTAGCGAGGGAAGGGGATACGCAGTATTTT. Protein product: CASSLAREGDTQYF.

The genes are TRBV19 and TRBJ2-7, with a weak D call TRBD2 (5 bases). This CDR3 region has 14 residues. CDR1 LNHDA and CDR2 SQIVND come from the germline V gene (reference sequence). V was shortened by 6 bases and J by 3 bases, with 15 bases between the two germline ends. In DNA, the CDR3 is TGTGCCAGTAGCCGGACTGTAGATTACTACGAGCAGTACTTC. This sequence encodes CASSRTVDYYEQYF.

The genes are TRBV29-1 and TRBJ2-7, with unresolved D. The germline gives CDR1 SQVTM, CDR2 ANQGSEA. V was clipped by 4 bases and J by 3 bases, with 7 bases between them. This CDR3 spans 11 amino acids. The CDR3 sequence: CSVVLLYEQYF. The CDR3 DNA sequence: TGCAGCGTTGTCCTACTCTACGAGCAGTACTTC.

The V and J genes are TRBV4-2 and TRBJ2-7; weak D call: TRBD1 (6 bases). The CDR3 contains 18 residues. Germline assignment: CDR1 LGHNA and CDR2 YNFKEQ. The ends were cut back, 1 base at V and 0 bases at J, with 19 bases in the middle. CDR3 sequence: CASSQADLGQGSSYEQYF. The DNA for the CDR3 is TGTGCCAGCAGCCAAGCCGACCTAGGGCAGGGGAGCTCCTACGAGCAGTACTTC.

The chain joins TRBV5-1 to TRBJ1-2; 7 positions match TRBD1. The CDR3 totals 16 residues. V gave up 4 bases and J gave up 2 bases; unmatched junction bases: 11. The germline V gene encodes CDR1 SGHRS and CDR2 YFSETQ. CDR3 protein: CASSPGGTVTNYGYTF. CDR3 bases: TGCGCCAGCAGCCCAGGAGGGACAGTCACCAACTATGGCTACACCTTC.

In its sample, this clone was seen once. The rearrangement links TRBV29-1 to TRBJ1-1; D not resolved. CDR1 is SQVTM, CDR2 ANQGSEA, per germline. This CDR3 is built from 10 residues. V lost 7 bases and J 4 bases, leaving 7 bases between the germline ends. The CDR3, as DNA: TGCAGCGCCCTGAGCACTGAAGCTTTCTTT. It specifies CSALSTEAFF.

The J gene is TRBJ2-5, the V gene TRBV4-1, with D tentatively TRBD1 (5 bases). V dropped 0 bases and J dropped 5 bases, with 13 bases sitting between them. The CDR3 is 15 amino acids. CDR1 and CDR2 (germline): MGHRA, YSYEKL. CDR3 DNA: TGCGCCAGCAGCCAAGATAGGGCAGGGCGGGAGACCCAGTACTTC. Translating gives CASSQDRAGRETQYF.

V usage is TRBV2 and J usage is TRBJ1-5, with D hard to call. The CDR3 runs to 13 residues. The V gene lost 7 bases and the J gene lost 2 bases, with 9 bases spanning the gap. Germline V gene data show CDR1 as SNHLY and CDR2 as FYNNEI. The CDR3 DNA reads TGTGCCAGCAAAGTAAGCGGCAATCAGCCCCAGCATTTT. The encoded protein is CASKVSGNQPQHF.

This chain joins TRBV12-3 or TRBV12-4 and TRBJ1-5; maybe TRBD1 (5 bases). CDR3 length equals 13 residues. The V end was cut by 6 bases, the J end by 5 bases, with 11 bases between. CDR3 DNA sequence: TGTGCCAGCAGCCCCGACAGCTATCAGCCCCAGCATTTT. The encoded protein is CASSPDSYQPQHF.

The CDR3 spells CASSPRTGPAGELFF. The CDR3, as DNA: TGTGCCAGCAGCCCCCGGACAGGTCCGGCCGGGGAGCTGTTTTTT. J is TRBJ2-2 and V is TRBV9; 7 bases match TRBD1. In germline, CDR1 is SGDLS, CDR2 YYNGEE. V shed 4 bases, J shed 6 bases, and the junction held 9 bases outside the gene matches. The CDR3 has 15 amino acids.

The chain combines TRBV3-1 (or the pseudogene TRBV3-2) with TRBJ2-7; possible D gene TRBD2, 5 bases. The CDR3 length is 14 residues. Germline CDR1 LGHDT, CDR2 YNNKEL (reference sequence). The V gene lost 4 bases and the J gene lost 0 bases, with 10 bases spanning the gap. CDR3 sequence reads: CASSPTTSSYEQYF. CDR3 coding DNA: TGTGCCAGCAGCCCGACTACTAGCTCCTACGAGCAGTACTTC.

This rearrangement joins TRBV4-3 to TRBJ1-3, with 7 bases lining up with TRBD1. The CDR3 has 15 residues. CDR1 and CDR2 (germline): LGHNA, YSLEER. J lost 0 bases, V lost 5 bases, and 4 bases had no gene match. This chain's CDR3 is CASSGQVSSGNTIYF. CDR3 nucleotide sequence: TGCGCCAGCAGCGGACAGGTTTCCTCTGGAAACACCATATATTTT.

This clone was detected once. The chain has TRBV27 and TRBJ2-3; 8 bases fit TRBD1. The germline V gene has CDR1 MNHEY and CDR2 SMNVEV (reference sequence). V trimming: 6 bases; J trimming: 2 bases; junction bases outside the gene matches: 7. There are 15 residues in the CDR3. The CDR3: CASSTDRGVTDTQYF. The DNA for the CDR3 is TGTGCCAGCAGCACCGACAGGGGAGTCACAGATACGCAGTATTTT.

This rearrangement joins TRBV2 to TRBJ1-1; D gene uncertain. CDR3 length equals 12 residues. The ends were cut back, 7 bases at V and 1 base at J, with 7 bases in the middle. Germline V gene data show CDR1 as SNHLY and CDR2 as FYNNEI. The CDR3 sequence is CASTRENTEAFF. The CDR3 DNA reads as TGTGCCAGCACGAGGGAGAACACTGAAGCTTTCTTT. The full variable domain, rest sourced from reference TRBV2 and TRBJ1-1, is EPEVTQTPSHQVTQMGQEVILRCVPISNHLYFYWYRQILGQKVEFLVSFYNNEISEKSEIFDDQFSVERPDGSNFTLKIRSTKLEDSAMYFCASTRENTEAFFGQGTRLTVV.

The chain carries TRBV21-1 and TRBJ1-6; TRBD1, the table's D call, lacks a check against the DNA. TRBV21-1 is assigned pseudogene status. The CDR3 has 14 residues. The CDR3 sequence: CASSKAYRDSPLHF. In DNA form, the CDR3 reads TGTGCCAGCAGCAAAGCTTACAGGGATTCACCCCTCCACTTT.

CDR3 nucleotide sequence: TGTGCCAGCAGCGCCCGAGCGGGGGGGCAATACAATGAGCAGTTCTTC. Protein: CASSARAGGQYNEQFF. The chain links TRBV9 to TRBJ2-1, with 10 bases lining up with TRBD2. Germline-derived CDR1 and CDR2 are SGDLS and YYNGEE. Trimming at V came to 3 bases and at J to 4 bases, leaving 7 bases not matched to a gene. This CDR3 has 16 amino acids.

The chain has TRBV7-2 and TRBJ2-5; weak D call: TRBD1 (6 bases). V lost 5 bases and J lost 0, with 16 bases in between. Germline CDR1 and CDR2: SGHTA and FQGNSA. There are 16 residues in the CDR3. CDR3 DNA sequence: TGTGCCAGCAGCCTTACCCCTTGGACAGACCAAGAGACCCAGTACTTC. The encoded protein is CASSLTPWTDQETQYF.